Following are 13 T cell receptor beta chains from one sample sequenced in a study of T-cell memory formation after mild COVID-19. TCRdb re-called the 5' RACE reads with MiXCR, one entry per CDR3 protein. The repertoire has about 430,000 distinct CDR3 sequences, around 24% of them found once; the top ten carry about 8.7%. The sequenced sample consisted of PBMCs or a T cell subset sorted from them (not recorded which). The receptors shown here come from an adult woman who had mild COVID-19 (a few samples of this study predate the infection). Cell type and time point are not known.

This clonotype has more than one count but fewer than ten. V usage is TRBV11-3 and J usage is TRBJ2-1; D may correspond to TRBD1 or TRBD2 (7 bases each). CDR3 length: 14 residues. With 2 bases removed from V and 7 bases from J, the gap between germline ends came to 12 bases. The germline V gene has CDR1 SGHNT and CDR2 YENEEA. CDR3 coding DNA: TGTGCCAGCAGCTTAAGCAGGGGGGGTAATGAGCAGTTCTTC. Translation gives CASSLSRGGNEQFF.

The chain has TRBV4-2 and TRBJ2-7; TRBD2 matches at 8 bases. CDR3 length equals 13 residues. With 5 bases clipped from V and 2 bases from J, the junction kept 2 bases outside the gene matches. Germline assignment: CDR1 LGHNA and CDR2 YNFKEQ. The CDR3 nucleotides read TGTGCCAGCAGCACGGGAGGGACCTACGAGCAGTACTTC. Translating gives CASSTGGTYEQYF.

This clonotype came up many times. The rearrangement joins TRBV27 to TRBJ2-7; D not resolved. V shed 5 bases and J shed 5 bases, with 16 bases lying between them. The CDR3 has 14 amino acids. Germline loops: CDR1 MNHEY, CDR2 SMNVEV (reference sequence). CDR3 coding DNA: TGTGCCAGCAGTACCCCCGGGCCGGCGGACGAGCAGTACTTC. It translates to CASSTPGPADEQYF.

The chain couples TRBV5-1 to TRBJ2-7; 9 positions agree with TRBD1. The CDR3 has 14 residues. Germline CDR1 reads SGHRS; CDR2 reads YFSETQ. The V gene end was trimmed by 4 bases and the J gene end by 6 bases; junction bases not matched to a gene: 8. CDR3 coding DNA: TGCGCCAGCAGCCTGGGACAGGGCTTCGGCGAGCAGTACTTC. Translation gives CASSLGQGFGEQYF.

This clonotype was observed a handful of times. The chain couples TRBV4-3 to TRBJ1-4; the D is unclear. There are 13 residues in the CDR3. Trimming stripped 3 bases from V and 5 bases from J, with 7 bases between. Germline V lookup: CDR1 LGHNA, CDR2 YSLEER. CDR3 in amino acids: CASSHLRNEKLFF. The CDR3 coding sequence is TGCGCCAGCAGCCACCTAAGGAATGAAAAACTGTTTTTT.

This clonotype was recorded at least ten times. The J gene is TRBJ2-7, the V gene TRBV7-9, with D perhaps matching TRBD1 (6 bases). CDR3 length equals 13 residues. In germline, CDR1 is SEHNR, CDR2 FQNEAQ (reference sequence). The V and J ends lost 1 base and 3 bases respectively, with 7 bases between them. In DNA, the CDR3 is TGTGCCAGCAGCTTAGGACAGGTCTACGAGCAGTACTTC. Protein: CASSLGQVYEQYF.

In its sample, this clonotype was seen a few times. The rearrangement uses TRBV7-2 and TRBJ2-3, with TRBD1 matching 12 bases. V lost 5 bases, J lost 2 bases, and 17 bases stayed unmatched. The CDR3 is 20 residues long. The germline gives CDR1 SGHTA, CDR2 FQGNSA. CDR3 loop: CASSARDRGRWVEDTDTQYF. CDR3 bases: TGTGCCAGCAGCGCCCGGGACAGGGGGCGTTGGGTAGAGGACACAGATACGCAGTATTTT.

The V gene is TRBV28, the J gene TRBJ1-5; 7 nucleotides match TRBD1. Germline V gives CDR1 MDHEN, CDR2 SYDVKM. The CDR3 extends over 15 amino acids. Trimming took 2 bases from V and 5 from J; bases not matched to a gene: 6. The CDR3 spells CASSLPGGLYQPQHF. CDR3 nucleotides: TGTGCCAGCAGTTTACCAGGGGGGCTTTATCAGCCCCAGCATTTT.

This rearrangement joins TRBV5-4 to TRBJ2-1; the D is unclear. Germline loops: CDR1 SGHNT, CDR2 YYREEE (reference sequence). Trimming took off 3 bases at V and 0 bases at J, with 13 bases between the two ends. The CDR3 extends over 16 amino acids. The CDR3 bases are TGTGCCAGCAGCTCTGGGTTTCAGGACTCCTACAATGAGCAGTTCTTC. This encodes CASSSGFQDSYNEQFF.

This clonotype was found a few times. The chain has TRBV7-6 and TRBJ2-3; possibly TRBD2 for D (6 bases). V lost 5 bases and J 2 bases, leaving 14 bases between the germline ends. This CDR3 is built from 15 residues. Germline V gene data show CDR1 as SGHVS and CDR2 as FNYEAQ. CDR3 amino acids: CASSQAGFHTDTQYF. Written as DNA, the CDR3 is TGTGCCAGCAGCCAAGCGGGTTTTCACACAGATACGCAGTATTTT.

This clonotype was counted at least ten times. The chain links TRBV5-1 to TRBJ2-7, with 7 nucleotides matching TRBD2. The germline V gene encodes CDR1 SGHRS and CDR2 YFSETQ. V shed 3 bases, J shed 2 bases, and the junction held 2 bases outside the gene matches. The CDR3 contains 13 residues. The CDR3 sequence is CASSSGLAYEQYF. The CDR3 DNA reads TGCGCCAGCAGCTCCGGACTAGCCTACGAGCAGTACTTC.

This rearrangement joins TRBV2 to TRBJ2-7, with D perhaps matching TRBD1 (7 bases). CDR3 size: 14 residues. Germline lookup yields CDR1 SNHLY and CDR2 FYNNEI. Trimming pared 7 bases from V and 4 bases from J, leaving 17 bases between. The CDR3 nucleotides read TGTGCCAGCATCAGGGCGGGACAGAGGTACGAGCAGTACTTC. It specifies CASIRAGQRYEQYF.

This clonotype was observed a handful of times. J is TRBJ2-7 and V is TRBV5-6; D may be TRBD2 (5 bases). Germline V gene lookup returns CDR1 SGHDT and CDR2 YYEEEE. The CDR3 has 15 residues. Between the trimmed V and J ends, which lost 3 bases and 0 bases, there was a span of 13 bases. In DNA, the CDR3 is TGTGCCAGCAGCTCCACCCCGACTACCTCCTACGAGCAGTACTTC. As protein: CASSSTPTTSYEQYF.